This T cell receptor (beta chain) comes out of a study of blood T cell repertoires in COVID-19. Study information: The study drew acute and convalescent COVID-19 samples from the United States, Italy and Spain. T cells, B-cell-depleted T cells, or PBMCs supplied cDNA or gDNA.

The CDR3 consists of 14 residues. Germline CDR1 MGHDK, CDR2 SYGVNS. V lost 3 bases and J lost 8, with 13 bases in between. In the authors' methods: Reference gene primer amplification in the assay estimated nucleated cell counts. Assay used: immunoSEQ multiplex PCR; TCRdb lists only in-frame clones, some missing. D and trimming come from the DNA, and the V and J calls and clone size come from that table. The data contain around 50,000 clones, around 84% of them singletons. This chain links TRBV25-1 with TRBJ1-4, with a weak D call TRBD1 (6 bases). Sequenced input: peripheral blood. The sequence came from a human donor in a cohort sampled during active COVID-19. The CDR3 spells CASSDRQAPEKLFF. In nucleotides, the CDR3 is TGTGCCAGCAGTGACCGACAGGCCCCAGAAAAACTGTTTTTT.